The entry below gives a single T cell receptor (beta chain) sequence along with its context. Its target is not known. This record comes from a study of shared clonotypes between healthy human individuals. In the study overall: The donor group consisted of two women and three men, aged 18 to 49. Study results and caveats: Sorted-subset samples were not fully sequenced, rarefaction indicated. Tissue TCR repertoires likely differ from these blood-only repertoires.

CD45RO+ cells went into CD8 memory alongside CCR7-negative CD45RA+ TemRA cells. TCRdb's table, derived via immunoSEQ multiplex PCR, lists solely in-frame clones and lacks some. This sample has a few hundred thousand clones; over 75% occur once, and the top ten carry 15% to 20%. V was shortened by 1 base and J by 5 bases, with 15 bases between the two germline ends. Per the germline V gene, CDR1 is MGHRA and CDR2 is YSYEKL. CDR3 length: 16 residues. Sequencing was done on a sample of memory CD8+ T cells sorted from blood. The subset: CD45RO+ cells pooled with CCR7-negative TemRA cells. V and J are TRBV4-1 and TRBJ1-5; D is undetermined. This TCR was recovered from a man between 18 and 29 years old in good health. CDR3 in DNA: TGCGCCAGCAGCCAAGTAGGTCGGCTCCGCGATCAGCCCCAGCATTTT. This translates into CASSQVGRLRDQPQHF.